The 27 T cell receptor beta chains presented below share a single source sample, sequenced in a study of blood T cell repertoires in COVID-19. Produced via immunoSEQ multiplex PCR; TCRdb's table is partial and in-frame only. The sample holds around 500,000 clones, approximately 85% seen once. Material for sequencing was peripheral blood. Receptors were obtained from a human donor in a cohort sampled during active COVID-19.

This chain connects TRBV5-8 to TRBJ1-6; D unclear. CDR1 SGHTS and CDR2 YDEGEE come from the germline V gene. V lost 4 bases and J 5 bases, leaving 16 bases between the germline ends. The CDR3 is 16 amino acids. CDR3 in amino acids: CASSRFPVQNNSPLHF. The CDR3 DNA is TGTGCCAGCAGCCGATTCCCAGTGCAGAATAATTCACCCCTCCACTTT. Filled out from reference TRBV5-8 and TRBJ1-6, the complete variable domain reads EAGVTQSPTHLIKTRGQQATLRCSPISGHTSVYWYQQALGLGLQFLLWYDEGEERNRGNFPPRFSGRQFPNYSSELNVNALELEDSALYLCASSRFPVQNNSPLHFGNGTRLTVT.

The genes are TRBV7-8 and TRBJ2-3; 10 nucleotides align to TRBD2. There are 16 residues in the CDR3. The V gene's germline CDR1 is SGHVS and CDR2 FQNEAQ. Germline trimming cut 5 bases from V and 3 bases from J; bases unmatched to any gene: 8. CDR3 residues: CASSRASGLATDTQYF. Written as DNA, the CDR3 is TGTGCCAGCAGCCGAGCTTCGGGACTAGCGACAGATACGCAGTATTTT.

This chain uses TRBV9 with TRBJ1-1, with 11 bases identical to TRBD1. There are 15 residues in the CDR3. The germline V gene encodes CDR1 SGDLS and CDR2 YYNGEE. With 0 bases clipped from V and 4 bases from J, the junction kept 2 bases outside the gene matches. The CDR3 protein is CASSVAGQGVTEAFF. The DNA for the CDR3 is TGTGCCAGCAGCGTAGCGGGACAGGGGGTCACTGAAGCTTTCTTT.

The J gene is TRBJ1-2, the V gene TRBV28; D is perhaps TRBD1 (5 bases). The CDR3 extends over 14 amino acids. V was shortened by 2 bases and J by 3 bases, with 10 bases between the two germline ends. Germline CDR1 is MDHEN and CDR2 is SYDVKM. The CDR3 protein is CASSLSARDYGYTF. The DNA of the CDR3 is TGTGCCAGCAGTTTAAGTGCCAGGGACTATGGCTACACCTTC.

Note on this clone: Other DNA sequences within the sample encode an identical CDR3. DNA of the CDR3: TGCAGCGTTGGTAGGAACACTGAAGCTTTCTTT. It encodes CSVGRNTEAFF. The V gene is TRBV29-1, the J gene TRBJ1-1; D remains unclear. V lost 4 bases, J lost 1 base, and 4 bases lay in between. The CDR3 is made up of 11 amino acids. Germline V gene data show CDR1 as SQVTM and CDR2 as ANQGSEA.

The chain uses TRBV7-2 and TRBJ1-5; 9 nucleotides align to TRBD1. CDR1 SGHTA and CDR2 FQGNSA come from the germline V gene. The CDR3 totals 15 residues. Trimming removed 5 bases from V and 4 bases from J; junction bases left unmatched: 6. CDR3 DNA: TGTGCCAGCAGCCAGGGACAGGGAATAAATCAGCCCCAGCATTTT. It specifies CASSQGQGINQPQHF.

This sequence joins TRBV5-1 and TRBJ2-3; TRBD2 is a possible D gene (7 bases). The CDR3 length is 14 residues. Germline V lookup: CDR1 SGHRS, CDR2 YFSETQ. V lost 2 bases and J 6 bases, leaving 13 bases between the germline ends. The CDR3 sequence: CASSLGGVADTQYF. The DNA of the CDR3 is TGCGCCAGCAGCTTAGGGGGGGTCGCGGATACGCAGTATTTT.

The chain carries TRBV7-9 and TRBJ2-7; TRBD2 aligns across 9 bases. V lost 5 bases and J lost 2; bases outside the gene matches: 10. The germline CDR1 and CDR2 sequences are SEHNR and FQNEAQ (reference sequence). The CDR3 is 16 residues long. For the CDR3, the DNA is TGTGCCAGCAGCCCCTATGCGGGAGGGCGCCCCTACGAGCAGTACTTC. Its translation is CASSPYAGGRPYEQYF.

V is TRBV5-1 and J is TRBJ2-3; 12 positions agree with TRBD1. With 4 bases clipped from V and 5 bases from J, the junction kept 11 bases outside the gene matches. CDR3 length: 17 amino acids. Germline V gene sequence: CDR1 SGHRS, CDR2 YFSETQ. The CDR3 region has the DNA TGCGCCAGCAGCGCTCTACCGGGACAGGGGGCTATAGATACGCAGTATTTT. It translates to CASSALPGQGAIDTQYF.

The chain joins TRBV2 to TRBJ2-2; 13 bases agree with TRBD2. With V trimmed by 6 bases and J by 2 bases, 3 bases remained unmatched. Germline values: CDR1 SNHLY, CDR2 FYNNEI. The CDR3 contains 16 residues. CDR3 DNA: TGTGCCAGCAGAAAGGGACTAGCGGGAAACACCGGGGAGCTGTTTTTT. Its protein is CASRKGLAGNTGELFF.

This clone has more than one count but fewer than ten. This rearrangement joins TRBV19 to TRBJ1-4; no reliable D call. CDR3 length: 14 residues. Germline loops: CDR1 LNHDA, CDR2 SQIVND (reference sequence). Trimming left V 7 bases short and J 3 bases short, with 12 bases between. The CDR3 region has the DNA TGTGCCAGTAACCTCCGTCCGGCTAATGAAAAACTGTTTTTT. Encoded protein: CASNLRPANEKLFF.

This chain connects TRBV9 to TRBJ1-1, with unresolved D. Germline V gene lookup returns CDR1 SGDLS and CDR2 YYNGEE. Trimming removed 0 bases from V and 5 bases from J, with 11 bases in between. CDR3 size: 14 residues. The CDR3 here is CASSVAVERTEAFF. CDR3 DNA sequence: TGTGCCAGCAGCGTAGCAGTGGAGAGGACTGAAGCTTTCTTT.

The V and J genes are TRBV27 and TRBJ2-2; 9 bases align to TRBD1. This CDR3 is built from 16 residues. V was clipped by 5 bases and J by 2 bases; unmatched bases: 6. CDR1 and CDR2 from the germline V gene are MNHEY and SMNVEV (reference sequence). CDR3 region: CASSRGQGTNTGELFF. The DNA for the CDR3 is TGTGCCAGCAGTCGCGGACAGGGGACCAACACCGGGGAGCTGTTTTTT.

In its sample, this clone was seen once. The genes are TRBV27 and TRBJ1-5; D unresolved. This CDR3 region has 16 residues. Germline CDR1 reads MNHEY; CDR2 reads SMNVEV (reference sequence). Trimming removed 1 base at V and 0 bases at J, with 10 bases between. The CDR3 coding sequence is TGTGCCAGCAGTTTATTTGGAGCGAATAGCAATCAGCCCCAGCATTTT. Its protein product is CASSLFGANSNQPQHF.

This chain links TRBV2 with TRBJ2-1, with 11 bases that match TRBD2. Germline CDR1 is SNHLY and CDR2 is FYNNEI. The CDR3 totals 23 residues. The ends lost 3 bases at V and 6 bases at J; junction bases unmatched: 28. The CDR3, as DNA: TGTGCCAGCAGTGACTCCCGGGACAGGGAAATGGGTATAGCGGGAGGGCCGGGCAATGAGCAGTTCTTC. It is translated as CASSDSRDREMGIAGGPGNEQFF.

The rearrangement uses TRBV5-1 and TRBJ2-3; D is ambiguous. Per germline, CDR1 SGHRS and CDR2 YFSETQ. The CDR3 consists of 13 residues. V was shortened by 0 bases and J by 9 bases, with 11 bases between the two germline ends. For the CDR3, the DNA is TGCGCCAGCAGCTTGGCCGGTCTATCGACGCAGTATTTT. Its protein product is CASSLAGLSTQYF.

The CDR3 protein is CSASLGHGYTF. The CDR3 coding sequence is TGCAGTGCTAGTCTGGGGCATGGCTACACCTTC. J is TRBJ1-2 and V is TRBV20-1, with D maybe TRBD1 (5 bases). Germline CDR1 DFQATT, CDR2 SNEGSKA (reference sequence). This CDR3 is built from 11 residues. The ends were cut back, 3 bases at V and 6 bases at J, with 8 bases in the middle.

This chain uses TRBV5-8 with TRBJ2-2; D is undetermined. The CDR3 is made up of 13 amino acids. Looked up from germline, CDR1 is SGHTS and CDR2 is YDEGEE. Deletions cut 0 bases from V and 5 bases from J, with 5 bases between. Written as DNA, the CDR3 is TGTGCCAGCAGCTTGGTCCGGACCGGGGAGCTGTTTTTT. Its translation is CASSLVRTGELFF.

CDR3 in amino acids: CASRYRGGTEAFF. The CDR3 DNA sequence: TGTGCCAGCAGGTACAGGGGGGGGACTGAAGCTTTCTTT. The chain is built from TRBV2 and TRBJ1-1; TRBD1 aligns across 8 bases. The CDR3 extends over 13 amino acids. The V gene's germline CDR1 is SNHLY and CDR2 FYNNEI. V shed 6 bases, J shed 5 bases, and the junction held 5 bases outside the gene matches.

The chain employs TRBV18 and TRBJ1-1; D possibly corresponds to TRBD1 (5 bases). The CDR3 is 16 amino acids. The germline V gene encodes CDR1 KGHSH and CDR2 LQKENI. The germline V and J ends were trimmed by 4 bases and 4 bases, with 19 bases remaining between them. CDR3 DNA sequence: TGTGCCAGCTCACTGTACGCGGGGGGAGGCGGCACTGAAGCTTTCTTT. It codes for CASSLYAGGGGTEAFF.

The chain uses TRBV24-1 and TRBJ2-1; 10 bases map to TRBD1. Germline CDR1 KGHDR, CDR2 SFDVKD. There are 16 residues in the CDR3. The V segment lost 3 bases and the J segment 5 bases; nucleotides outside the gene matches: 6. Here the CDR3 DNA reads TGTGCCACCAGTGATGGGGGGACAGGGGCGAACAATGAGCAGTTCTTC. Translated: CATSDGGTGANNEQFF.

J is TRBJ2-7 and V is TRBV2, with 9 bases fitting TRBD2. The CDR3 is 14 residues long. The trim removed 9 bases at V and 4 bases at J, leaving 10 bases unmatched. Germline loops: CDR1 SNHLY, CDR2 FYNNEI. The CDR3 DNA reads TGTGCCAGTATACCACTAGCGGGTGCGTACGAGCAGTACTTC. Residues: CASIPLAGAYEQYF.

As regards this clone: Other DNA sequences in this specimen translate into the identical CDR3. The V gene is TRBV7-3, the J gene TRBJ2-1; D ambiguous. This CDR3 is 16 amino acids long. CDR1 and CDR2 from the germline V gene are SGHTA and FQGTGA. V gave up 5 bases and J gave up 0 bases, with 14 bases separating them. The CDR3 spells CASSPGVWSSYNEQFF. The CDR3 nucleotides read TGTGCCAGCAGCCCCGGAGTATGGAGCTCCTACAATGAGCAGTTCTTC.

The rearrangement uses TRBV5-4 and TRBJ2-6; TRBD1 matches 7 bases. Germline V gene sequence: CDR1 SGHNT, CDR2 YYREEE (reference sequence). The CDR3 extends over 17 amino acids. V lost 1 base and J lost 1; bases outside the gene matches: 5. CDR3 bases: TGTGCCAGCAGCTTGTCTACAGGGGTGTCTGGGGCCAACGTCCTGACTTTC. Translation gives CASSLSTGVSGANVLTF.

This clone has at least ten counts. This chain uses TRBV6-5 with TRBJ1-2; unclear D gene. The CDR3 sequence is 13 residues long. Between the trimmed V and J ends, which lost 1 base and 4 bases, there was a span of 7 bases. CDR1 MNHEY and CDR2 SVGAGI come from the germline V gene. CDR3: CASSYLAFYGYTF. The CDR3 DNA follows: TGTGCCAGCAGTTACTTGGCCTTCTATGGCTACACCTTC.

J is TRBJ2-1 and V is TRBV18; no definite D call. The V gene's germline CDR1 is KGHSH and CDR2 LQKENI. The V gene lost 0 bases and the J gene lost 0 bases, with 6 bases spanning the gap. CDR3 length equals 15 residues. The CDR3 DNA follows: TGTGCCAGCTCACCACCGCTAGGCTCCTACAATGAGCAGTTCTTC. Translation gives CASSPPLGSYNEQFF.

This clone was counted a single time. This chain connects TRBV12-3 or TRBV12-4 to TRBJ1-5, with D maybe TRBD1 (5 bases). The CDR3 is 13 amino acids. Trimming shortened V by 6 bases and J by 3 bases, and 9 bases separated the two germline ends. The CDR3 reads CASRRDPNQPQHF. DNA of the CDR3: TGTGCCAGCAGGCGGGACCCCAATCAGCCCCAGCATTTT.